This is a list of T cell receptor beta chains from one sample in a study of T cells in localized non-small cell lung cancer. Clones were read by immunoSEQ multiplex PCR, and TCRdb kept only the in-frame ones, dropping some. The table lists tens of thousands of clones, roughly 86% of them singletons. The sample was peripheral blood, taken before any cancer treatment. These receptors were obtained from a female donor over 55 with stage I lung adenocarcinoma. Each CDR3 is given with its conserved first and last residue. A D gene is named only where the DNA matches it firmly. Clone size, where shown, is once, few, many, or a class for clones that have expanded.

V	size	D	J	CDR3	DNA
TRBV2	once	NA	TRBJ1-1	CASSERADQNTEAFF	TGTGCCAGCAGTGAAAGGGCAGACCAGAACACTGAAGCTTTCTTT
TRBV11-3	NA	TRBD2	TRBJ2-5	CASSRGLAGLGIQETQYF	TGTGCCAGCAGCCGTGGACTAGCGGGGCTGGGGATCCAAGAGACCCAGTACTTC
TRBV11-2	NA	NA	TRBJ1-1	CASSFGGGTGTTEAFF	TGTGCCAGCAGCTTTGGGGGGGGCACAGGGACCACTGAAGCTTTCTTT
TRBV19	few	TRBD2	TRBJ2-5	CASSKSGTSETQYF	TGTGCCAGTAGCAAATCCGGGACTAGCGAGACCCAGTACTTC
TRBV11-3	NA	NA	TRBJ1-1	CASSTHRGLNTEAFF	TGTGCCAGCAGCACACACAGAGGCCTGAACACTGAAGCTTTCTTT
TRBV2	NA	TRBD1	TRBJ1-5	CASRGQGLSNQPQHF	TGTGCCAGCAGGGGACAGGGACTCAGCAATCAGCCCCAGCATTTT
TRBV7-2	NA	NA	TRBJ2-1	CASSSIFGGEQFF	TGTGCCAGCAGCTCCATCTTCGGGGGTGAGCAGTTCTTC
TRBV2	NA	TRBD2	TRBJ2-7	CASSGWGTSGIYEQYF	TGTGCCAGCAGTGGGTGGGGTACTAGCGGGATTTACGAGCAGTACTTC
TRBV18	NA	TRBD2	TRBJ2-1	CATWTSAYNEQFF	TGTGCCACCTGGACTAGCGCCTACAATGAGCAGTTCTTC
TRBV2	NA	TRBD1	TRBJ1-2	CASSQRQGNYGYTF	TGTGCCAGCAGTCAACGACAGGGGAACTATGGCTACACCTTC
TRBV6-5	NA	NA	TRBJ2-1	CASSFMAVEMGNEQFF	TGTGCCAGCAGTTTTATGGCCGTAGAGATGGGCAATGAGCAGTTCTTC
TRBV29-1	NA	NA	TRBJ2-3	CSLKGGQTTSTDTQYF	TGCAGCCTCAAAGGGGGGCAGACGACTAGCACAGATACGCAGTATTTT
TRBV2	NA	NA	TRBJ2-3	CASGPSTARTDTQYF	TGTGCCAGCGGCCCCAGTACGGCCCGCACAGATACGCAGTATTTT
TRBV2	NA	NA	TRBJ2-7	CASSERGNPFYEQYF	TGTGCCAGCAGTGAAAGGGGTAACCCCTTCTACGAGCAGTACTTC
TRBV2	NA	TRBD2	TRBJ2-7	CASSRLAVMNEQYF	TGTGCCAGCAGTCGACTAGCAGTTATGAACGAGCAGTACTTC
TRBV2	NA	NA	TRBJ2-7	CASSSDRSSIHEQYF	TGTGCCAGCAGTTCCGACAGGTCCTCAATCCACGAGCAGTACTTC
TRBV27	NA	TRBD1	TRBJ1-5	CASSTRTGGNQPQHF	TGTGCCAGCAGTACTCGGACAGGGGGTAATCAGCCCCAGCATTTT
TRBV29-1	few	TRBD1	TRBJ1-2	CSAFGTGYGYTF	TGCAGCGCTTTTGGGACAGGGTATGGCTACACCTTC
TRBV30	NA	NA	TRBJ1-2	CAWSVAGGYGYTF	TGTGCCTGGAGTGTGGCAGGAGGGTATGGCTACACCTTC
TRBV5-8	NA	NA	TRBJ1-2	CASTRTLSGNGYTF	TGTGCCAGCACCCGGACGCTCTCGGGCAATGGCTACACCTTC
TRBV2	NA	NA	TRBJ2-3	CASTGTDTQYF	TGTGCCAGCACGGGCACAGATACGCAGTATTTT
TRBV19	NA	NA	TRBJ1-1	CASSPRYTEAFF	TGTGCCAGTAGTCCCCGATACACTGAAGCTTTCTTT
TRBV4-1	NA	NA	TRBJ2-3	CASSQDLGARDTQYF	TGCGCCAGCAGCCAAGATTTGGGGGCTAGGGATACGCAGTATTTT
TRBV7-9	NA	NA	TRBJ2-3	CASSPGFPPDTQYF	TGTGCCAGCAGCCCTGGATTTCCCCCAGATACGCAGTATTTT
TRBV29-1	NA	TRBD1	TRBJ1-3	CSVVHPGQGLNTIYF	TGCAGCGTCGTACACCCGGGACAGGGGTTAAACACCATATATTTT
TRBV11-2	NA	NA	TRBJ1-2	CASSLGLYYGYTF	TGTGCCAGCAGCTTAGGTCTCTATTATGGCTACACCTTC
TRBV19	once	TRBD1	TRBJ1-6	CASRRGQVNSPLHF	TGTGCCAGTAGGCGGGGACAGGTTAATTCACCCCTCCACTTT
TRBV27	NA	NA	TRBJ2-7	CASSLSMGVYHEQYF	TGTGCCAGCAGTTTATCGATGGGGGTTTACCACGAGCAGTACTTC
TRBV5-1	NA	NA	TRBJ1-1	CASSFRVDTEAFF	TGCGCCAGCAGCTTCAGGGTTGACACTGAAGCTTTCTTT
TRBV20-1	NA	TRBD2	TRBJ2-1	CSVWGGNEQFF	TGCAGTGTTTGGGGGGGCAATGAGCAGTTCTTC
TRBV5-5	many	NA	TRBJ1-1	CASSVGTNEAFF	TGTGCCAGCAGCGTCGGGACCAATGAAGCTTTCTTT
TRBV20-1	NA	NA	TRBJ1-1	CSAGMNTEAFF	TGCAGTGCAGGAATGAACACTGAAGCTTTCTTT
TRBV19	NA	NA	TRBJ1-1	CASSIPLNTEAFF	TGTGCCAGTAGTATTCCCTTGAACACTGAAGCTTTCTTT
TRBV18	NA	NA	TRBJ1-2	CASSPVARPLDYGYTF	TGTGCCAGCTCACCAGTAGCCAGGCCCCTTGACTATGGCTACACCTTC
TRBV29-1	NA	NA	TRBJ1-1	CSVVARQNTEAFF	TGCAGCGTTGTGGCACGCCAGAACACTGAAGCTTTCTTT
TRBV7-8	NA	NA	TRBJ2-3	CASSLAGRTDTQYF	TGTGCCAGCAGCTTAGCGGGCCGCACAGATACGCAGTATTTT
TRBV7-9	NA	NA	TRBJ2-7	CASGLSYEQYF	TGTGCCAGCGGATTGTCCTACGAGCAGTACTTC
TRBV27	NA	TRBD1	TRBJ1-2	CASSSPDRANYGYTF	TGTGCCAGCAGTTCCCCGGACAGGGCGAACTATGGCTACACCTTC
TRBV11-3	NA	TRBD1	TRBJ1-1	CASSIQGRAFF	TGTGCCAGCAGCATACAGGGGCGGGCTTTCTTT
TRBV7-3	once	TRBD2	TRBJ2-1	CASSLRGRTSGGGEQFF	TGTGCCAGCAGCTTACGGGGGAGGACTAGCGGTGGCGGTGAGCAGTTCTTC
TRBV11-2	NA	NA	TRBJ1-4	CASSLNRDWNEKLFF	TGTGCCAGCAGCTTAAACAGGGATTGGAATGAAAAACTGTTTTTT
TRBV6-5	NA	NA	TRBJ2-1	CASSYNGAAFYNEQFF	TGTGCCAGCAGTTACAATGGAGCAGCCTTTTACAATGAGCAGTTCTTC
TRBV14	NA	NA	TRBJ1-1	CASSQDRNTEAFF	TGTGCCAGCAGCCAAGACCGTAACACTGAAGCTTTCTTT
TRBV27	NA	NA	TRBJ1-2	CASSLKAVANYGYTF	TGTGCCAGCAGTTTAAAGGCAGTCGCTAACTATGGCTACACCTTC
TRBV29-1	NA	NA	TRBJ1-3	CSVERDIGNTIYF	TGCAGCGTTGAGAGGGACATCGGAAACACCATATATTTT
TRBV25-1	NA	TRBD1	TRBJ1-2	CASRGQGNNYGYTF	TGTGCCAGCAGAGGACAGGGTAATAACTATGGCTACACCTTC
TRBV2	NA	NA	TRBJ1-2	CASSVRQANYGYTF	TGTGCCAGCAGTGTTCGGCAAGCTAACTATGGCTACACCTTC
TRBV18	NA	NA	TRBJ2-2	CASSTNTGELFF	TGTGCCAGCTCAACTAACACCGGGGAGCTGTTTTTT
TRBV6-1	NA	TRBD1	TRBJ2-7	CASRPGQGRYEQYF	TGTGCCAGCAGGCCGGGACAGGGGAGATACGAGCAGTACTTC
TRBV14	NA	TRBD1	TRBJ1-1	CASSHLETGLMTEAFF	TGTGCCAGCAGCCACCTGGAGACAGGGTTGATGACTGAAGCTTTCTTT
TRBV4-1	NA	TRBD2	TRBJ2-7	CASSQDPAGFYEQYF	TGCGCCAGCAGCCAAGACCCAGCGGGGTTCTACGAGCAGTACTTC
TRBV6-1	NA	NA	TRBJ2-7	CANSEPGHKYEQYF	TGTGCCAACAGTGAACCGGGACACAAGTACGAGCAGTACTTC
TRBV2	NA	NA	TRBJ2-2	CASSLQGTGELFF	TGTGCCAGCAGCTTACAGGGTACCGGGGAGCTGTTTTTT
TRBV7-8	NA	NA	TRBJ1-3	CASSFEDWKSSSGNTIYF	TGTGCCAGCAGCTTTGAAGATTGGAAGTCGAGCTCTGGAAACACCATATATTTT
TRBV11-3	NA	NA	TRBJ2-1	CASSLGGYNEQFF	TGTGCCAGCAGCTTAGGGGGCTACAATGAGCAGTTCTTC
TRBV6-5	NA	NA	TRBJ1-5	CASSLSGVGNQPQHF	TGTGCCAGCAGTTTGTCAGGGGTCGGAAATCAGCCCCAGCATTTT
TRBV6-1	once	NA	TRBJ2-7	CASSDTQGTPTREQYF	TGTGCCAGCAGTGATACCCAGGGGACCCCTACCCGGGAGCAGTACTTC
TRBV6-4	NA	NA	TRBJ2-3	CASSSGTWADTQYF	TGTGCCAGCAGTTCCGGGACTTGGGCAGATACGCAGTATTTT
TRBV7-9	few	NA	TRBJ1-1	CASSKLGTLTFF	TGTGCCAGCAGCAAACTCGGGACCCTGACTTTCTTT
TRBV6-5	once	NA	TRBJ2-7	CATKWGGATYEQYF	TGTGCCACCAAGTGGGGCGGGGCTACCTACGAGCAGTACTTC